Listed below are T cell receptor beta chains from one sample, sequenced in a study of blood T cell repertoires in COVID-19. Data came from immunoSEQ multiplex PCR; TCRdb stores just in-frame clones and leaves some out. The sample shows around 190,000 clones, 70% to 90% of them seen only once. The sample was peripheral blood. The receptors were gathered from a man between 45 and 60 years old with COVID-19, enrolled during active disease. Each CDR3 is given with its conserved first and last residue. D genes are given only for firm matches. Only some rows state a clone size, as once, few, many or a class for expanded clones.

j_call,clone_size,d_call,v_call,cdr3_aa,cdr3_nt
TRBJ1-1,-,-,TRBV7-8,CASSLEPAGWVNTEAFF,TGTGCCAGCAGCTTAGAACCGGCAGGGTGGGTGAACACTGAAGCTTTCTTT
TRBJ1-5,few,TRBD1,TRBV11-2,CASSLGYRGQPQHF,TGTGCCAGCAGCTTAGGATACAGGGGCCAGCCCCAGCATTTT
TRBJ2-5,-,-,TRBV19,CASSPRTEYTHYQETQYF,TGTGCCAGTAGTCCCCGGACAGAATATACCCATTACCAAGAGACCCAGTACTTC
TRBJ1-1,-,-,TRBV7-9,CASSSDLQGNTEAFF,TGTGCCAGCAGCTCAGACTTACAGGGGAACACTGAAGCTTTCTTT
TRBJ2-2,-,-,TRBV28,CASSFGRVNTGELFF,TGTGCCAGCAGTTTCGGCAGGGTTAACACCGGGGAGCTGTTTTTT
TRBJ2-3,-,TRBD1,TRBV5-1,CASSPGQGGTDTQYF,TGCGCCAGCAGCCCGGGACAGGGGGGGACAGATACGCAGTATTTT
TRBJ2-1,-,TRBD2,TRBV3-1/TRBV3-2,CASSQGTSQSSYNEQFF,TGTGCCAGCAGCCAAGGGACTAGCCAAAGCTCCTACAATGAGCAGTTCTTC
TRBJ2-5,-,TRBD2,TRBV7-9,CASSHALGGQETQYF,TGTGCCAGCAGCCACGCCTTGGGGGGGCAAGAGACCCAGTACTTC
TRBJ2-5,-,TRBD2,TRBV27,CASSRRLAGIQETQYF,TGTGCCAGCAGTCGAAGACTAGCGGGAATACAAGAGACCCAGTACTTC
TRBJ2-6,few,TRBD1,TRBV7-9,CASTPTGGPGGANVLTF,TGTGCCAGCACGCCTACAGGGGGCCCTGGAGGGGCCAACGTCCTGACTTTC
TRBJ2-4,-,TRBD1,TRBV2,CASDRGNIQYF,TGTGCCAGCGACAGGGGAAACATTCAGTACTTC
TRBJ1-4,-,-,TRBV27,CASSQTRITTNEKLFF,TGTGCCAGCAGTCAAACACGAATTACAACTAATGAAAAACTGTTTTTT
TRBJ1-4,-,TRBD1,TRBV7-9,CASSTRGWGNEKLFF,TGTGCCAGCAGCACCAGGGGGTGGGGTAATGAAAAACTGTTTTTT
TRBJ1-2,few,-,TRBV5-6,CASSPGDGQMNYGYTF,TGTGCCAGCAGCCCCGGCGATGGACAAATGAACTATGGCTACACCTTC
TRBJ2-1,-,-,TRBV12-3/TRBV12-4,CASSLGTVNEQFF,TGTGCCAGCAGTTTGGGGACTGTAAATGAGCAGTTCTTC
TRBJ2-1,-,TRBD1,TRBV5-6,CASRGTGGSNEQFF,TGTGCCAGCAGGGGGACAGGGGGCTCCAATGAGCAGTTCTTC